This entry concerns a single T cell receptor beta chain. The data were taken from a study of technical replicates of blood from a handful of donors. The CDR3 is made up of 15 amino acids. TCRdb's copy holds only in-frame clones and misses some; the assay was immunoSEQ multiplex PCR. In the table there are around 80,000 clones, 90% to 95% of which are singletons. The chain has TRBV21-1 and TRBJ2-2; no DNA check was done on the table's D call, TRBD2. TRBV21-1 is labeled a pseudogene. The sequence came from a human donor in good health. Specimen: T cells isolated from PBMCs. The chain's CDR3 is CASSKGLAGAGELFF. CDR3 DNA sequence: TGTGCCAGCAGCAAAGGACTAGCGGGAGCCGGGGAGCTGTTTTTT.